One sample yielded the 24 T cell receptor beta chains listed below, sequenced in a study of cytomegalovirus exposure and HLA in healthy donors. Use of 60 Vbeta and 13 Jbeta primers characterized the PCR. Clones were read by immunoSEQ multiplex PCR, and TCRdb kept only the in-frame ones, dropping some. The sample shows 100,000 or so clones, around 70% of them seen only once. The source material was PBMCs. All receptors come from a man in his fifties or sixties in good health and CMV-seronegative.

V and J are TRBV25-1 and TRBJ2-3, with 7 bases that match TRBD2. The ends lost 4 bases at V and 5 bases at J; junction bases unmatched: 9. The CDR3 extends over 15 amino acids. The germline gives CDR1 MGHDK, CDR2 SYGVNS. CDR3 sequence: CASSVRRELGDTQYF. For the CDR3, the DNA is TGTGCCAGCAGTGTGAGGCGGGAGTTAGGAGATACGCAGTATTTT.

The chain uses TRBV10-3 and TRBJ2-7; 12 bases map to TRBD2. This CDR3 is built from 17 residues. J gave up 0 bases and V 3 bases, and 6 bases lay outside the gene matches. Germline CDR1 reads ENHRY; CDR2 reads SYGVKD. CDR3 bases: TGTGCCATCAGTGATATAACTAGCGGGGGGAGCTCCTACGAGCAGTACTTC. Its translation is CAISDITSGGSSYEQYF.

The gene calls are TRBV27 and TRBJ1-4, with TRBD1 as a possible D gene (6 bases). The CDR3 sequence is 15 residues long. Deletions cut 7 bases from V and 4 bases from J, with 16 bases between. Germline CDR1 reads MNHEY; CDR2 reads SMNVEV (reference sequence). CDR3 protein: CASKPRGQNNEKLFF. In DNA, the CDR3 is TGTGCCAGCAAACCCCGAGGACAGAATAATGAAAAACTGTTTTTT.

The chain has TRBV25-1 and TRBJ2-2; 7 bases are a match to TRBD2. The CDR3 has 17 amino acids. Trimming took 2 bases from V and 0 from J; bases not matched to a gene: 6. Germline V gene sequence: CDR1 MGHDK, CDR2 SYGVNS. CDR3 loop: CASSEGRGTANTGELFF. CDR3 DNA: TGTGCCAGCAGTGAAGGGCGGGGGACCGCGAACACCGGGGAGCTGTTTTTT.

This clone was seen only a few times. The chain is built from TRBV10-3 and TRBJ2-1, with 7 bases fitting TRBD1. Per germline, CDR1 ENHRY and CDR2 SYGVKD. This CDR3 has 16 amino acids. After removal of 0 bases from V and 0 bases from J, the junction contained 2 bases not matched to a gene. The CDR3 DNA reads as TGTGCCATCAGTGAGTCGACAGGGCACTCCTACAATGAGCAGTTCTTC. It codes for CAISESTGHSYNEQFF.

The chain recombines TRBV28 with TRBJ2-3; tentatively, D is TRBD2 (6 bases). The CDR3 is made up of 15 amino acids. With 6 bases removed from V and 2 bases from J, the gap between germline ends came to 15 bases. Per germline, CDR1 MDHEN and CDR2 SYDVKM. The CDR3 DNA follows: TGTGCCAGCAGCGGGGCGGAGGGATTCACAGATACGCAGTATTTT. The encoded protein is CASSGAEGFTDTQYF.

This clone was found once. The rearrangement uses TRBV9 and TRBJ2-3; 7 bases fit TRBD2. CDR3 length equals 14 residues. The trim removed 2 bases at V and 0 bases at J, leaving 0 bases unmatched. Germline loops: CDR1 SGDLS, CDR2 YYNGEE. CDR3 protein: CASSVSGSTDTQYF. DNA of the CDR3: TGTGCCAGCAGCGTTAGCGGGAGCACAGATACGCAGTATTTT.

The chain recombines TRBV5-1 with TRBJ2-5; D might be TRBD1 (5 bases). V lost 3 bases and J 4 bases, leaving 10 bases between the germline ends. Germline assignment: CDR1 SGHRS and CDR2 YFSETQ. CDR3 length: 13 amino acids. CDR3 region: CASSSAGIETQYF. The CDR3 DNA sequence: TGCGCCAGCAGCTCCGCAGGGATAGAGACCCAGTACTTC.

The CDR3 DNA reads TGTGCCAGTAGTATAGCGGCTAGCGGGGGCACCTACGAGCAGTACTTC. Translation gives CASSIAASGGTYEQYF. The chain recombines TRBV19 with TRBJ2-7; 10 bases map to TRBD2. J was trimmed by 2 bases and V by 1 base; bases with no gene match: 5. The CDR3 loop spans 16 amino acids. Germline-derived CDR1 and CDR2 are LNHDA and SQIVND (reference sequence).

The V gene is TRBV28, the J gene TRBJ1-6, with a possible D match to TRBD1 (6 bases). Germline CDR1 is MDHEN and CDR2 is SYDVKM. The germline V and J ends were trimmed by 6 bases and 13 bases, with 13 bases remaining between them. This CDR3 spans 12 amino acids. The DNA for the CDR3 is TGTGCCAGCAGCTCTCACAGGGCTCCCCTCCACTTT. Translating gives CASSSHRAPLHF.

The CDR3 loop reads CASSVGASGTEAFF. For the CDR3, the DNA is TGTGCCAGCAGCGTGGGGGCCTCGGGGACTGAAGCTTTCTTT. The genes are TRBV9 and TRBJ1-1, with D maybe TRBD1 (6 bases). The CDR3 runs 14 residues. Trimming took off 2 bases at V and 5 bases at J, with 13 bases between the two ends. Per germline, CDR1 SGDLS and CDR2 YYNGEE.

This chain uses TRBV2 with TRBJ2-7; D possibly corresponds to TRBD2 (6 bases). The CDR3 spans 15 residues. V gave up 8 bases and J gave up 7 bases, with 24 bases separating them. CDR1 SNHLY and CDR2 FYNNEI come from the germline V gene. The CDR3 here is CASVPSGRRVVEQYF. DNA of the CDR3: TGTGCCAGCGTCCCCTCGGGGAGGAGGGTGGTGGAGCAGTACTTC. The full variable domain, with the rest looked up from reference TRBV2 and TRBJ2-7, is EPEVTQTPSHQVTQMGQEVILRCVPISNHLYFYWYRQILGQKVEFLVSFYNNEISEKSEIFDDQFSVERPDGSNFTLKIRSTKLEDSAMYFCASVPSGRRVVEQYFGPGTRLTVT.

This clone was counted only a few times. The rearrangement links TRBV18 to TRBJ1-2; 9 bases fit TRBD1. V shed 6 bases, J shed 5 bases, and the junction held 10 bases outside the gene matches. CDR1 is KGHSH, CDR2 LQKENI, per germline. The CDR3 is made up of 15 amino acids. The CDR3 reads CASSPRWDRAYGYTF. DNA for the CDR3: TGTGCCAGCTCCCCCCGGTGGGACAGGGCTTATGGCTACACCTTC.

This clone was found many times. The rearrangement links TRBV19 to TRBJ2-3, with 7 bases lining up with TRBD2. The V gene end was trimmed by 7 bases and the J gene end by 4 bases; junction bases not matched to a gene: 17. Germline-derived CDR1 and CDR2 are LNHDA and SQIVND (reference sequence). The CDR3 loop spans 17 amino acids. CDR3 residues: CASTKRSGGGTADTQYF. CDR3 nucleotide sequence: TGTGCCAGTACCAAAAGGTCTGGGGGAGGGACGGCAGATACGCAGTATTTT.

This clone was seen only once. The J gene is TRBJ1-5, the V gene TRBV7-2; 9 nucleotides line up with TRBD1. V shed 3 bases and J 0 bases; nucleotides not matched to a gene: 9. Germline V CDR1 and CDR2: SGHTA, FQGNSA. This CDR3 contains 18 residues. DNA for the CDR3: TGTGCCAGCAGCTTCGAACAGGGGGCGGCCTTTAGCAATCAGCCCCAGCATTTT. Its protein is CASSFEQGAAFSNQPQHF.

Details on this clone: Germline and junction disagree at one end, which may indicate a read error. Here the CDR3 DNA reads TGTGCCAGCAGTTTGGGGGAGAAAGTCAATCAGCCCCAGCATTTT. Translation: CASSLGEKVNQPQHF. This chain uses TRBV5-8 with TRBJ1-5; a possible D gene is TRBD1 (5 bases). The CDR3 runs 15 residues. CDR1 is SGHTS and CDR2 is YDEGEE in the germline V gene.

The V gene is TRBV5-5, the J gene TRBJ2-1, with a possible D match to TRBD1 (6 bases). CDR3 length: 12 amino acids. The V end was cut by 0 bases, the J end by 10 bases, with 8 bases between. Germline assignment: CDR1 SGHKS and CDR2 YYEKEE (reference sequence). The CDR3 DNA reads TGTGCCAGCAGCTTGGAGGACAGAGAGCAGTTCTTC. As protein: CASSLEDREQFF.

This clone has just a few counts. The rearrangement uses TRBV27 and TRBJ1-2; D unclear. The germline gives CDR1 MNHEY, CDR2 SMNVEV (reference sequence). The CDR3 totals 13 residues. V was pared by 6 bases and J by 3 bases, with 11 bases between. CDR3 in amino acids: CASSQTLYYGYTF. CDR3 DNA: TGTGCCAGCAGCCAGACACTTTACTATGGCTACACCTTC.

The genes are TRBV7-8 and TRBJ1-1; 8 nucleotides line up with TRBD1. The CDR3 contains 15 residues. Germline V gives CDR1 SGHVS, CDR2 FQNEAQ. V lost 5 bases to trimming and J lost 0 bases; unmatched junction nucleotides: 5. The DNA of the CDR3 is TGTGCCAGCAGCCCAGACAGGGGCCTGAACACTGAAGCTTTCTTT. Its protein product is CASSPDRGLNTEAFF.

This clone was detected once. V usage is TRBV7-9 and J usage is TRBJ2-3; TRBD2 agrees at 7 bases. Trimming cost V 5 bases and J 2 bases; bases outside gene matches: 16. This CDR3 region has 18 residues. The germline V gene encodes CDR1 SEHNR and CDR2 FQNEAQ (reference sequence). The CDR3: CASSPRTRMIPHTDTQYF. As DNA, the CDR3 is TGTGCCAGCAGCCCTCGGACTAGAATGATACCACACACAGATACGCAGTATTTT.

This clone has only one observation. The gene calls are TRBV11-2 and TRBJ1-1; 7 bases map to TRBD1. CDR3 length: 16 amino acids. Trimming removed 5 bases from V and 3 bases from J; junction bases left unmatched: 12. Per germline, CDR1 SGHAT and CDR2 FQNNGV. The DNA for the CDR3 is TGTGCCAGCAGCCCCCCCAGTACAGGGGTTTACACTGAAGCTTTCTTT. This encodes CASSPPSTGVYTEAFF.

The chain employs TRBV5-1 and TRBJ2-5, with 7 bases matching TRBD1. The CDR3 covers 13 residues. The V gene's germline CDR1 is SGHRS and CDR2 YFSETQ. The V gene end was trimmed by 4 bases and the J gene end by 3 bases; junction bases not matched to a gene: 3. This CDR3 is CASSAQGKETQYF. CDR3 in DNA: TGCGCCAGCAGCGCACAGGGGAAAGAGACCCAGTACTTC.

The chain's CDR3 is CASSQEVGVAEQFF. CDR3 nucleotides: TGTGCCAGCAGCCAAGAGGTGGGTGTAGCTGAGCAGTTCTTC. The V call is TRBV4-2, the J call TRBJ2-1; D ambiguous. The CDR3 is 14 amino acids. Germline CDR1 LGHNA, CDR2 YNFKEQ. Trimming removed 0 bases from V and 9 bases from J, with 12 bases in between.

The chain carries TRBV18 and TRBJ2-7, with D hard to call. Trimming took off 3 bases at V and 7 bases at J, with 10 bases between the two ends. The CDR3 has 12 amino acids. The germline gives CDR1 KGHSH, CDR2 LQKENI. CDR3 residues: CASSPTSYEQYF. DNA of the CDR3: TGTGCCAGCTCACCGACTTCTTATGAGCAGTACTTC.